These 14 T cell receptor beta chains were all obtained from the same sample, sequenced in a study of HIV-infected patients and healthy controls. Whole blood was used without fractionation, so all unsorted peripheral T cells were included. About 500 ng RNA was reverse transcribed with alpha and beta constant-region primers. Alpha and beta chain libraries were made separately by chain-specific third strand synthesis with multiplexing indices. TCRdb independently ran MiXCR on the 5' RACE reads; one entry per CDR3 protein. The table has approximately 9,800 distinct CDR3 sequences, 7.5% to 9% seen once. The sequenced sample was blood. The receptors derive from an adult in good health.

This clonotype is medium-sized. This chain joins TRBV20-1 and TRBJ1-2; 9 positions agree with TRBD1. Trimming took 3 bases from V and 3 from J; bases not matched to a gene: 5. The CDR3 loop spans 14 amino acids. Germline V gives CDR1 DFQATT, CDR2 SNEGSKA (reference sequence). The CDR3 is CSASVRTGDYGYTF. The CDR3, as DNA: TGCAGTGCTAGTGTGCGGACAGGGGACTATGGCTACACCTTC.

This clonotype ranks as medium-sized. This sequence joins TRBV6-5 and TRBJ1-5; 11 nucleotides match TRBD1. The CDR3 extends over 15 amino acids. J gave up 1 base and V 6 bases, and 2 bases lay outside the gene matches. The germline CDR1 and CDR2 sequences are MNHEY and SVGAGI. The CDR3 bases are TGTGCCAGCAGGGACAGGGGGCTAAGCAATCAGCCCCAGCATTTT. Its protein product is CASRDRGLSNQPQHF.

This clonotype has only a few counts. The chain couples TRBV28 to TRBJ2-3, with TRBD1 matching 9 bases. V dropped 6 bases and J dropped 4; count of bases not matched to a gene: 23. Looked up from germline, CDR1 is MDHEN and CDR2 is SYDVKM. This CDR3 comprises 20 residues. This chain's CDR3 is CASSYPRGRGTQGASDTQYF. CDR3 coding DNA: TGTGCCAGCAGCTACCCCAGGGGGAGGGGCACACAGGGGGCTTCAGATACGCAGTATTTT.

This clonotype was seen repeatedly, ten times or more. J is TRBJ1-4 and V is TRBV19; D not resolved. With 6 bases removed from V and 2 bases from J, the gap between germline ends came to 10 bases. The germline V gene has CDR1 LNHDA and CDR2 SQIVND (reference sequence). The CDR3 runs 14 residues. CDR3 loop: CASSIYGTNEKLFF. The CDR3 DNA is TGTGCCAGTAGCATTTACGGGACTAATGAAAAACTGTTTTTT. The full variable domain, completed using reference TRBV19 and TRBJ1-4, is DGGITQSPKYLFRKEGQNVTLSCEQNLNHDAMYWYRQDPGQGLRLIYYSQIVNDFQKGDIAEGYSVSREKKESFPLTVTSAQKNPTAFYLCASSIYGTNEKLFFGSGTQLSVL.

This clonotype was observed at least ten times. The J gene is TRBJ1-4, the V gene TRBV12-3 or TRBV12-4, with TRBD1 matching 9 bases. V lost 5 bases to trimming and J lost 7 bases; unmatched junction nucleotides: 5. This CDR3 region has 14 residues. The CDR3 DNA is TGTGCCAGCAGTACACAGGGGGCGTTTGAAAAACTGTTTTTT. Amino acids: CASSTQGAFEKLFF.

The V call is TRBV7-8, the J call TRBJ1-5; D gene ambiguous. Germline loops: CDR1 SGHVS, CDR2 FQNEAQ. V lost 6 bases and J lost 5, with 14 bases in between. The CDR3 runs to 14 residues. CDR3 region: CASRSDKVDQPQHF. The CDR3 DNA is TGTGCCAGCAGGTCAGACAAGGTGGATCAGCCCCAGCATTTT. The whole variable domain, filled in from reference TRBV7-8 and TRBJ1-5, reads GAGVSQSPRYKVAKRGQDVALRCDPISGHVSLFWYQQALGQGPEFLTYFQNEAQLDKSGLPSDRFFAERPEGSVSTLKIQRTQQEDSAVYLCASRSDKVDQPQHFGDGTRLSIL.

The sample holds many counts of this clonotype. The chain recombines TRBV7-9 with TRBJ1-2, with D unresolved. V lost 5 bases and J 0 bases, leaving 10 bases between the germline ends. The germline V gene has CDR1 SEHNR and CDR2 FQNEAQ (reference sequence). The CDR3 has 14 residues. DNA of the CDR3: TGTGCCAGCAGCCCCTCGGAGCCTAACTATGGCTACACCTTC. Amino acid sequence: CASSPSEPNYGYTF.

Many counts were recorded for this clonotype. CDR3 nucleotides: TGTGCCAGCAGCCAGGGGACAGTACTTAATGAGCAGTTCTTC. Protein: CASSQGTVLNEQFF. This chain connects TRBV13 to TRBJ2-1, with 7 bases that match TRBD1. The V gene's germline CDR1 is PRHDT and CDR2 FYEKMQ (reference sequence). CDR3 length equals 14 residues. V lost 5 bases, J lost 7 bases, and 8 bases stayed unmatched.

At least ten counts were recorded for this clonotype. This chain links TRBV7-9 with TRBJ1-6, with a tentative D call TRBD1 (6 bases). CDR3 size: 15 residues. Between the trimmed V and J ends, which lost 0 bases and 7 bases, there was a span of 10 bases. In germline, CDR1 is SEHNR, CDR2 FQNEAQ (reference sequence). The chain's CDR3 is CASSLAGQGNSPLHF. CDR3 in DNA: TGTGCCAGCAGCTTAGCCGGGCAGGGGAATTCACCCCTCCACTTT.

This clonotype was counted at least ten times. The gene calls are TRBV6-1 and TRBJ2-1, with 8 positions matching TRBD1. The CDR3 consists of 12 residues. V lost 6 bases to trimming and J lost 9 bases; unmatched junction nucleotides: 4. Germline V gene sequence: CDR1 MNHNS, CDR2 SASEGT. CDR3 nucleotide sequence: TGTGCCAGCAGGAGGACAGGGCGTGAGCAGTTCTTC. It is translated as CASRRTGREQFF.

A few counts support this clonotype. The CDR3 DNA is TGTGCCAGCAGCCAGGGACCTTCGGGCGGCGAGCAGTTCTTC. It specifies CASSQGPSGGEQFF. The rearrangement links TRBV7-2 to TRBJ2-1, with D perhaps TRBD1 or TRBD2 (5 bases each). The CDR3 totals 14 residues. Germline CDR1 SGHTA, CDR2 FQGNSA. The V end was cut by 5 bases, the J end by 10 bases, with 18 bases between.

This clonotype was recorded many times. The V gene is TRBV27, the J gene TRBJ1-5; a possible D gene is TRBD1 (5 bases). The ends were cut back, 4 bases at V and 7 bases at J, with 14 bases in the middle. The CDR3 length is 14 residues. From germline, CDR1 is MNHEY and CDR2 SMNVEV (reference sequence). The DNA for the CDR3 is TGTGCCAGCAGTTGGGGAGGGGCTGGGCAGCCCCAGCATTTT. Translated: CASSWGGAGQPQHF.

This clonotype was counted at least ten times. The chain employs TRBV7-9 and TRBJ1-1; D not certain. This CDR3 is built from 14 residues. V was clipped by 0 bases and J by 0 bases, with 5 bases between them. The germline CDR1 and CDR2 sequences are SEHNR and FQNEAQ (reference sequence). The CDR3 loop reads CASSLAPVNTEAFF. The CDR3 DNA reads TGTGCCAGCAGCTTAGCGCCGGTGAACACTGAAGCTTTCTTT.

By share, this clonotype ranks as medium-sized (0.01 to 0.1%). The chain recombines TRBV6-5 with TRBJ1-1; D may be TRBD1 (5 bases). Germline CDR1 is MNHEY and CDR2 is SVGAGI. The CDR3 has 13 amino acids. V lost 2 bases to trimming and J lost 3 bases, with 7 bases between them. This CDR3 is CASSYQGYTEAFF. DNA of the CDR3: TGTGCCAGCAGTTACCAGGGTTACACTGAAGCTTTCTTT.